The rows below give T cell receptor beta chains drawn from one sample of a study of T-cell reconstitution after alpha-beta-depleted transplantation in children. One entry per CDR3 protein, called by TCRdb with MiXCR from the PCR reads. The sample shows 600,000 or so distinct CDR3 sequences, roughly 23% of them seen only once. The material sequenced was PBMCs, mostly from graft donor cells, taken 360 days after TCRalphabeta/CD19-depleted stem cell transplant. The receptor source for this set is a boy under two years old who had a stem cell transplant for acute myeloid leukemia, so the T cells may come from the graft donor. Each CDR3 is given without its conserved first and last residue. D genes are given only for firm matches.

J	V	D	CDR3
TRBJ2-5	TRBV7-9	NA	ASRAGGGETQY
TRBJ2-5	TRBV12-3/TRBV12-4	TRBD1	ASSLDRGSATQY
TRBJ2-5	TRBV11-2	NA	ASSPLVGVGLETQY
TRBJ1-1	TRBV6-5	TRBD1	ATRQIEGAQIRTEAF
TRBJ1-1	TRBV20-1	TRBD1	SAPDREGTEAF
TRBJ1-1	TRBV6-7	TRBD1	ASRADRGRAF
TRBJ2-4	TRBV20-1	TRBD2	SAISGGGPGGNIQY
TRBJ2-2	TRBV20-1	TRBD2	SAQRGGTGELF
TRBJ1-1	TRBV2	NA	ATRSEINTEAF
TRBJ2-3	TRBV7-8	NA	ASSLHLNGDTQY
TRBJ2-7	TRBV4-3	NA	ASSQVTNWGSYEQY
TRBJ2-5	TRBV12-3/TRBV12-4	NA	ASSLEWGAPQETQY
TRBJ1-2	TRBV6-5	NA	ASSYSRGVNYGYT
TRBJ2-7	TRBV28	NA	ASRITAPLAGEQY
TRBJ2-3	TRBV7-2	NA	ASTLGVTDTQY
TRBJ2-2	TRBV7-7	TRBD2	ASSSGTTNTGELF
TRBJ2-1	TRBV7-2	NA	ASSAGGGLNEQF
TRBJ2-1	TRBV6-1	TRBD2	ASRGTSGGISYNEQF
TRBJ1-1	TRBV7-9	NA	ASSSIQIMNTEAF
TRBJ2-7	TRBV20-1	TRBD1	SASPTRDRVYEQY
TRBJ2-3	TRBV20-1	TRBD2	SARDLGTSGLDTQY
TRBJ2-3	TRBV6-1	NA	ASPTGGGPLLSTDTQY
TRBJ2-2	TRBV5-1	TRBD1	ASSLGTGLRVGELF